The T cell receptor beta chain under discussion was sequenced for a study of cytomegalovirus exposure and HLA in healthy donors. General study results and limits: A list of more than 150 TCR beta chains associated with cytomegalovirus was given.

Data came from immunoSEQ multiplex PCR; TCRdb stores just in-frame clones and leaves some out. This sample has around 220,000 clones; around 90% occur once, and the top ten carry about 3%. On this clone itself: No antigen is known for it.

Trimming removed 2 bases at V and 3 bases at J, with 8 bases between. Germline V lookup: CDR1 SGHDT, CDR2 YYEEEE. This CDR3 region has 13 residues. The receptor was derived from a woman between 18 and 29 years old in good health and CMV-seronegative. Sequences were obtained from PBMCs. This chain links TRBV5-6 with TRBJ1-1; tentatively, D is TRBD1 (5 bases). The CDR3 sequence is CASSFGRDTEAFF. The CDR3 coding sequence is TGTGCCAGCAGCTTTGGCAGGGACACTGAAGCTTTCTTT.